A single sample is the source of the 32 T cell receptor beta chains below, sequenced in a study of T cells in Graves' hyperthyroidism and ophthalmopathy. Using RNA transcripts as the source, TCR beta CDR3 regions were amplified. A set of HTBI primers served as the primers for a first-round RT-PCR of the TCR CDR3. TCRdb called the multiplex PCR reads again in MiXCR, with one record for every CDR3 protein. Of about 540,000 distinct CDR3 sequences in the sample, 35% to 55% are singletons; the top ten hold about 7.9%. Material for sequencing was peripheral blood or thyroid tissue (not recorded which). The receptor set was obtained from a woman aged 18-35 years with Graves' hyperthyroidism.

The CDR3 spells CASSLSSGGGYEQYF. The CDR3 region has the DNA TGTGCCAGCAGCTTAAGTTCCGGGGGGGGCTACGAGCAGTACTTC. V gene TRBV7-3 combines with J gene TRBJ2-7; 8 nucleotides agree with TRBD2. Per the germline V gene, CDR1 is SGHTA and CDR2 is FQGTGA. The ends lost 1 base at V and 3 bases at J; junction bases unmatched: 5. CDR3 length: 15 residues.

There are a few counts of this clonotype. The chain employs TRBV7-3 and TRBJ2-7, with 9 bases matching TRBD2. With 5 bases clipped from V and 4 bases from J, the junction kept 6 bases outside the gene matches. Germline CDR1 reads SGHTA; CDR2 reads FQGTGA. The CDR3 has 14 residues. CDR3 DNA: TGTGCCAGCAGCAACGGACTAGCGCGATACGAGCAGTACTTC. This translates into CASSNGLARYEQYF.

The chain joins TRBV29-1 to TRBJ1-1, with 7 bases that match TRBD1. Trimming at V came to 3 bases and at J to 1 base, leaving 14 bases not matched to a gene. CDR1 and CDR2 (germline): SQVTM, ANQGSEA. This CDR3 contains 17 residues. The CDR3 coding sequence is TGCAGCGTTGATGGGGCAGGGGGGCCCCGACAGAACACTGAAGCTTTCTTT. Encoded protein: CSVDGAGGPRQNTEAFF. Full variable domain (remainder filled in from reference TRBV29-1 and TRBJ1-1): SAVISQKPSRDICQRGTSLTIQCQVDSQVTMMFWYRQQPGQSLTLIATANQGSEATYESGFVIDKFPISRPNLTFSTLTVSNMSPEDSSIYLCSVDGAGGPRQNTEAFFGQGTRLTVV.

A note on this clonotype: It is likely a read error, because the conserved phenylalanine at the end of the CDR3 is missing. Because the CDR3's place on the DNA is in doubt, the DNA is left out and the CDR3 is given as listed by TCRdb. The chain carries TRBV10-3 and TRBJ2-5; TRBD1 is the table's D call and was not checked against the DNA. The length of the CDR3 is 14 amino acids, counting both ends. Germline V lookup: CDR1 ENHRY, CDR2 SYGVKD. CDR3 sequence: CAAKTGVGQETQAH.

This clonotype was detected only once. The rearrangement uses TRBV2 and TRBJ2-1, with D perhaps given as TRBD1 or TRBD2 (5 bases each). There are 13 residues in the CDR3. Germline V lookup: CDR1 SNHLY, CDR2 FYNNEI. Trimming shortened V by 6 bases and J by 4 bases, and 10 bases separated the two germline ends. The DNA of the CDR3 is TGTGCCAGCAGCTGGGGGAGATACAATGAGCAGTTCTTC. It specifies CASSWGRYNEQFF.

This clonotype occurred a few times. The chain employs TRBV5-4 and TRBJ1-2; D is undetermined. Looked up from germline, CDR1 is SGHNT and CDR2 is YYREEE (reference sequence). The V and J ends lost 4 bases and 6 bases respectively, with 4 bases between them. There are 10 residues in the CDR3. The chain's CDR3 is CASSMHGYTF. DNA of the CDR3: TGTGCCAGCAGCATGCATGGCTACACCTTC.

V usage is TRBV6-5 and J usage is TRBJ1-2; weak D call: TRBD1 (5 bases). V was pared by 2 bases and J by 1 base, with 14 bases between. From germline, CDR1 is MNHEY and CDR2 SVGAGI. CDR3 length equals 16 residues. The CDR3 region is CASSYHPVGDNYGYTF. The CDR3 DNA reads as TGTGCCAGCAGTTACCACCCTGTGGGGGATAACTATGGCTACACCTTC.

This sequence joins TRBV10-3 and TRBJ2-5, with 11 bases fitting TRBD2. Germline CDR1 is ENHRY and CDR2 is SYGVKD. The CDR3 contains 15 residues. V shed 3 bases and J 7 bases; nucleotides not matched to a gene: 7. The CDR3 DNA is TGTGCCATCAGTGACCTGGGACTAGCGGTCAGGACCCAGTACTTC. This codes for CAISDLGLAVRTQYF.

V and J are TRBV6-9 and TRBJ2-7, with a tentative D call TRBD1 (6 bases). Between the trimmed V and J ends, which lost 6 bases and 2 bases, there was a span of 17 bases. This CDR3 contains 15 residues. Germline V CDR1 and CDR2: MNHGY, SVAAGI. The CDR3 coding sequence is TGTGCCAGCAGCACTGACCAGGGGCGGCCCTACGAGCAGTACTTC. It encodes CASSTDQGRPYEQYF.

The chain uses TRBV24-1 and TRBJ1-2, with 9 bases identical to TRBD1. The germline V gene has CDR1 KGHDR and CDR2 SFDVKD. V shed 5 bases and J 4 bases; nucleotides not matched to a gene: 19. This CDR3 spans 19 amino acids. CDR3 DNA: TGTGCCACCAGTGCAGCGGGATCGACCGGGACAGGGAACAGCTATGGCTACACCTTC. It encodes CATSAAGSTGTGNSYGYTF.

A note on this clonotype: In this CDR3 the conserved last residue, phenylalanine or tryptophan, is missing, so a read error is likely. This chain uses TRBV7-3 with TRBJ1-1; 10 nucleotides match TRBD1. The CDR3 sequence is 15 residues long. Germline CDR1 SGHTA, CDR2 FQGTGA. V shed 0 bases and J 4 bases; nucleotides not matched to a gene: 2. The DNA for the CDR3 is TGTGCCAGCAGCTTAACTGGGACAGGGGCCACTGAAGCTTTCCTT. Residues: CASSLTGTGATEAFL.

The CDR3: CATSRGGADTQYF. The CDR3 region has the DNA TGTGCCACCAGCAGAGGGGGGGCAGATACGCAGTATTTT. V is TRBV15 and J is TRBJ2-3, with D tentatively TRBD2 (6 bases). The CDR3 contains 13 residues. Per germline, CDR1 LNHNV and CDR2 YYDKDF (reference sequence). Trimming pared 1 base from V and 4 bases from J, leaving 6 bases between.

This clonotype was seen a handful of times. V is TRBV12-3 or TRBV12-4 and J is TRBJ1-1; no reliable D call. The CDR3 length is 15 residues. V was trimmed by 4 bases and J by 0 bases, leaving 12 bases between them. CDR3 nucleotides: TGTGCCAGCAGTTCATTAGCGACGGTGAACACTGAAGCTTTCTTT. Encoded protein: CASSSLATVNTEAFF.

Ten or more counts support this clonotype. This chain links TRBV29-1 with TRBJ1-4, with TRBD1 as a possible D gene (5 bases). V was pared by 6 bases and J by 3 bases, with 11 bases between. CDR3 size: 13 residues. Germline assignment: CDR1 SQVTM and CDR2 ANQGSEA. The CDR3 loop reads CSVLGGSNEKLFF. CDR3 nucleotide sequence: TGCAGCGTCTTGGGGGGGTCTAATGAAAAACTGTTTTTT.

This clonotype was counted at least ten times. The chain couples TRBV13 to TRBJ1-6, with no clear D. V was trimmed by 5 bases and J by 13 bases, leaving 18 bases between them. The CDR3 runs to 14 residues. Per germline, CDR1 PRHDT and CDR2 FYEKMQ (reference sequence). The CDR3 is CASSKRSGRVPLHF. The CDR3 coding sequence is TGTGCCAGCAGCAAACGGTCTGGGCGGGTGCCCCTCCACTTT. The entire variable domain, with the rest obtained from reference TRBV13 and TRBJ1-6, is as follows: AAGVIQSPRHLIKEKRETATLKCYPIPRHDTVYWYQQGPGQDPQFLISFYEKMQSDKGSIPDRFSAQQFSDYHSELNMSSLELGDSALYFCASSKRSGRVPLHFGNGTRLTVT.

The chain is built from TRBV7-2 and TRBJ2-5, with a possible D match to TRBD2 (6 bases). The CDR3 has 16 residues. V shed 5 bases and J shed 1 base, with 17 bases lying between them. Germline V gene sequence: CDR1 SGHTA, CDR2 FQGNSA. The CDR3: CASSRPLGGRQETQYF. The CDR3 DNA is TGTGCCAGCAGCCGGCCGTTGGGGGGTCGCCAAGAGACCCAGTACTTC. Based on the CDR3 plus reference TRBV7-2 and TRBJ2-5, the full variable domain is GAGVSQSPSNKVTEKGKDVELRCDPISGHTALYWYRQSLGQGLEFLIYFQGNSAPDKSGLPSDRFSAERTGGSVSTLTIQRTQQEDSAVYLCASSRPLGGRQETQYFGPGTRLLVL.

The rearrangement uses TRBV12-5 and TRBJ1-4; a weak D match, TRBD1 (6 bases). Between the trimmed V and J ends, which lost 7 bases and 6 bases, there was a span of 12 bases. The CDR3 is 13 residues long. The germline gives CDR1 LGHNT, CDR2 FRNRAP. The CDR3 DNA reads TGTGCTAGTGTAGCAGGGGACGATGAAAAACTGTTTTTT. Translation gives CASVAGDDEKLFF.

The CDR3 DNA reads TGTGCCATCAGTCCAGGACAGGCGCGGAGCAATCAGCCCCAGCATTTT. Its translation: CAISPGQARSNQPQHF. This rearrangement joins TRBV10-3 to TRBJ1-5; 7 bases match TRBD1. Germline CDR1 and CDR2: ENHRY and SYGVKD. V lost 5 bases, J lost 1 base, and 8 bases stayed unmatched. The CDR3 contains 16 residues.

As to this clonotype: This clone may be a read error of a much larger clone one base away. CDR3 loop: CAISYDSGSPLHF. The CDR3 DNA follows: TGTGCCATCAGCTACGACAGTGGGTCACCCCTCCACTTT. The rearrangement links TRBV10-3 to TRBJ1-6; possibly TRBD1 for D (5 bases). The CDR3 has 13 amino acids. Germline assignment: CDR1 ENHRY and CDR2 SYGVKD. V was trimmed by 6 bases and J by 10 bases, leaving 13 bases between them.

This clonotype was counted only a few times. This chain links TRBV7-6 with TRBJ1-4, with D tentatively TRBD1 (6 bases). Trimming cost V 3 bases and J 7 bases, with 15 bases left between them. Germline V gene data show CDR1 as SGHVS and CDR2 as FNYEAQ. The CDR3 length is 15 residues. In nucleotides, the CDR3 is TGTGCCAGCAGCTTGGGGCCAGGGGAGGGTGAAAAACTGTTTTTT. This codes for CASSLGPGEGEKLFF.

The chain recombines TRBV24-1 with TRBJ1-2, with 12 bases that match TRBD1. Germline lookup yields CDR1 KGHDR and CDR2 SFDVKD. After removal of 3 bases from V and 6 bases from J, the junction contained 7 bases not matched to a gene. The CDR3 contains 16 residues. This CDR3 is CATSDAGTGGKDGYTF. In DNA form, the CDR3 reads TGTGCCACCAGTGATGCCGGGACAGGGGGCAAAGATGGCTACACCTTC.

This rearrangement joins TRBV29-1 to TRBJ2-7; 10 bases align to TRBD1. V lost 3 bases to trimming and J lost 1 base; unmatched junction nucleotides: 9. The CDR3 runs 16 residues. The V gene's germline CDR1 is SQVTM and CDR2 ANQGSEA. The CDR3 protein is CSVDASGDRGSYEQYF. CDR3 nucleotide sequence: TGCAGCGTTGATGCAAGCGGGGACAGGGGATCCTACGAGCAGTACTTC.

This clonotype was observed once. The chain couples TRBV24-1 to TRBJ2-7, with 14 bases matching TRBD2. J was trimmed by 4 bases and V by 7 bases; bases with no gene match: 5. Germline CDR1 reads KGHDR; CDR2 reads SFDVKD. CDR3 length equals 15 residues. The CDR3 nucleotides are TGTGCCACCAGCCCGGGACTAGCGGGAGTTTACGAGCAGTACTTC. Translated: CATSPGLAGVYEQYF.

Notes on this clonotype: One junction end disagrees with the germline gene, perhaps due to a read error. V and J are TRBV10-3 and TRBJ1-2, with 7 bases that match TRBD1. This CDR3 is built from 13 residues. Germline CDR1 ENHRY, CDR2 SYGVKD. As DNA, the CDR3 is TGTGCCATCAGTGAGCAGGGGGACTATGGCTGCACCTTC. Protein sequence: CAISEQGDYGCTF.

The genes are TRBV9 and TRBJ2-7; 14 nucleotides line up with TRBD2. The CDR3 extends over 16 amino acids. J gave up 4 bases and V 2 bases, and 5 bases lay outside the gene matches. The germline gives CDR1 SGDLS, CDR2 YYNGEE. CDR3 sequence reads: CASSVGTSGSVYEQYF. CDR3 sequence (DNA): TGTGCCAGCAGCGTTGGGACTAGCGGGAGTGTGTACGAGCAGTACTTC.

The chain links TRBV7-9 to TRBJ2-7; TRBD2 might be the D (6 bases). Trimming took off 5 bases at V and 6 bases at J, with 23 bases between the two ends. There are 16 residues in the CDR3. The V gene's germline CDR1 is SEHNR and CDR2 FQNEAQ (reference sequence). Here the CDR3 reads CASSPGGAGQLGEQYF. CDR3 in DNA: TGTGCCAGCAGCCCCGGGGGTGCAGGGCAACTTGGCGAGCAGTACTTC.

This sequence joins TRBV20-1 and TRBJ2-7, with TRBD2 as a possible D gene (6 bases). Germline V CDR1 and CDR2: DFQATT, SNEGSKA (reference sequence). Trimming removed 4 bases at V and 6 bases at J, with 16 bases between. This CDR3 comprises 13 residues. DNA for the CDR3: TGCAGTGCTAAGAGGAATAGCGGTGGCGAGCAGTACTTC. It codes for CSAKRNSGGEQYF.

This clonotype was recorded a few times. The V and J genes are TRBV7-9 and TRBJ1-1; D might be TRBD1 (6 bases). CDR3 length equals 15 residues. The ends were cut back, 5 bases at V and 0 bases at J, with 13 bases in the middle. Germline-derived CDR1 and CDR2 are SEHNR and FQNEAQ (reference sequence). DNA of the CDR3: TGTGCCAGCAGCATGTCAGGGGCGCTGAACACTGAAGCTTTCTTT. Translating gives CASSMSGALNTEAFF.

This clonotype was seen ten or more times. This chain connects TRBV2 to TRBJ2-7, with D possibly TRBD1 on 6 matching bases. Per germline, CDR1 SNHLY and CDR2 FYNNEI. V was pared by 0 bases and J by 12 bases, with 12 bases between. The CDR3 spans 12 residues. The CDR3 sequence is CASSEAGTYLYF. The DNA for the CDR3 is TGTGCCAGCAGTGAAGCGGGGACATACTTGTACTTC. Based on the CDR3 plus reference TRBV2 and TRBJ2-7, the full variable domain is EPEVTQTPSHQVTQMGQEVILRCVPISNHLYFYWYRQILGQKVEFLVSFYNNEISEKSEIFDDQFSVERPDGSNFTLKIRSTKLEDSAMYFCASSEAGTYLYFGPGTRLTVT.

This clonotype was observed a handful of times. The rearrangement joins TRBV18 to TRBJ1-1, with D possibly TRBD1 on 6 matching bases. The CDR3 length is 15 residues. In germline, CDR1 is KGHSH, CDR2 LQKENI. V was clipped by 1 base and J by 3 bases, with 12 bases between them. The CDR3 reads CASSPRWGQYTEAFF. CDR3 nucleotides: TGTGCCAGCTCACCACGGTGGGGGCAGTACACTGAAGCTTTCTTT. Using reference TRBV18 and TRBJ1-1 for the parts outside the CDR3, the full variable domain is NAGVMQNPRHLVRRRGQEARLRCSPMKGHSHVYWYRQLPEEGLKFMVYLQKENIIDESGMPKERFSAEFPKEGPSILRIQQVVRGDSAAYFCASSPRWGQYTEAFFGQGTRLTVV.

This clonotype was picked up many times. V and J are TRBV10-3 and TRBJ2-7, with D unclear. Trimming shortened V by 6 bases and J by 4 bases, and 10 bases separated the two germline ends. Germline CDR1 ENHRY, CDR2 SYGVKD. The CDR3 is 12 residues long. The chain's CDR3 is CAIRSEGYEQYF. The CDR3 DNA reads TGTGCCATCAGGTCGGAAGGGTACGAGCAGTACTTC.

The V and J genes are TRBV7-6 and TRBJ1-3; a possible D gene is TRBD1 (5 bases). CDR1 is SGHVS, CDR2 FNYEAQ, per germline. V was pared by 3 bases and J by 0 bases, with 12 bases between. The CDR3 loop spans 16 amino acids. The DNA of the CDR3 is TGTGCCAGCAGCTTTACGACAGAATACTCTGGAAACACCATATATTTT. It encodes CASSFTTEYSGNTIYF.